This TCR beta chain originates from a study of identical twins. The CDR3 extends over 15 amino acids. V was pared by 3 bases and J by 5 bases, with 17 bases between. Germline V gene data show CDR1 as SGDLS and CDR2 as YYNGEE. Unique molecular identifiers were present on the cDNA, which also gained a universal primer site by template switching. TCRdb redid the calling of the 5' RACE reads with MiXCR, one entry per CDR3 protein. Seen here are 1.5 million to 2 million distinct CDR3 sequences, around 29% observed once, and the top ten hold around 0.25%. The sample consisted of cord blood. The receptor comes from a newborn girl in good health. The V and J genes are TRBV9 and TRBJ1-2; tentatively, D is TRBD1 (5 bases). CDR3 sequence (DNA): TGTGCCAGCAGCGCAGAGAGGGGATCGAAGTATGGCTACACCTTC. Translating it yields CASSAERGSKYGYTF.